Listed below are T cell receptor beta chains from one sample, sequenced in a study of blood T cell repertoires in COVID-19. The method was immunoSEQ multiplex PCR; TCRdb's version includes in-frame clones alone and lacks a portion of them. Among about 250,000 clones, about 89% were seen once, and the ten largest hold around 1.8%. Sequencing was done on a sample of PBMCs or T cells enriched from blood (not recorded which). The origin of the receptors is a woman aged 18-29 years who had recovered from COVID-19. Both conserved end residues are part of each CDR3. D genes are given only for firm matches. Rows may omit the clone size; those that give it use once, few, many or a size class.

-	TRBD2	TRBV3-1/TRBV3-2	TRBJ2-1	CASSQGGRDGNEQFF	TGTGCCAGCAGCCAAGGCGGGAGGGATGGTAATGAGCAGTTCTTC
-	TRBD1	TRBV7-3	TRBJ2-5	CASSPCLPGQLMMETQYF	TGTGCCAGCAGCCCCTGTCTACCGGGACAGCTGATGATGGAGACCCAGTACTTC
-	-	TRBV2	TRBJ1-2	CASIYDSDYGYTF	TGTGCCAGCATCTACGACAGTGACTATGGCTACACCTTC
-	-	TRBV18	TRBJ1-2	CASSTGANYGYTF	TGTGCCAGCTCGACTGGAGCTAACTATGGCTACACCTTC
-	TRBD1	TRBV28	TRBJ1-2	CASSPPGQGGGYTF	TGTGCCAGCAGTCCTCCGGGACAGGGGGGAGGCTACACCTTC
-	TRBD2	TRBV7-9	TRBJ2-1	CASSLTSGSWNEQFF	TGTGCCAGCAGTCTAACTAGCGGGAGCTGGAATGAGCAGTTCTTC
-	-	TRBV3-1/TRBV3-2	TRBJ2-3	CASSQRRGIPDTQYF	TGTGCCAGCAGCCAAAGAAGGGGGATCCCAGATACGCAGTATTTT
-	-	TRBV7-8	TRBJ1-5	CASSLPAGNQPQHF	TGTGCCAGCAGCTTACCAGCGGGCAATCAGCCCCAGCATTTT
-	-	TRBV6-4	TRBJ2-3	CASSATGITDTQYF	TGTGCCAGCAGTGCTACAGGGATAACAGATACGCAGTATTTT
-	-	TRBV7-9	TRBJ1-1	CASSLESGYTEAFF	TGTGCCAGCAGCTTAGAGTCAGGTTACACTGAAGCTTTCTTT
-	TRBD1	TRBV2	TRBJ2-7	CASRAGQGRFEQYF	TGTGCCAGCAGGGCTGGACAGGGTCGTTTCGAGCAGTACTTC
-	-	TRBV29-1	TRBJ2-1	CSVVEGHSEQFF	TGCAGCGTTGTTGAGGGACATAGTGAGCAGTTCTTC
-	TRBD2	TRBV5-4	TRBJ2-1	CASSSTSGTYNEQFF	TGTGCCAGCAGCTCGACCAGCGGGACCTACAATGAGCAGTTCTTC
-	-	TRBV9	TRBJ2-2	CASSLETETGELFF	TGTGCCAGCAGCCTCGAGACAGAGACCGGGGAGCTGTTTTTT
-	-	TRBV9	TRBJ1-4	CASSVGGGVNEKLFF	TGTGCCAGCAGCGTAGGGGGCGGGGTGAATGAAAAACTGTTTTTT
once	TRBD2	TRBV3-1/TRBV3-2	TRBJ2-5	CASSRNPSGAQETQYF	TGTGCCAGCAGCCGAAATCCTAGCGGGGCCCAAGAGACCCAGTACTTC
once	TRBD2	TRBV5-1	TRBJ2-1	CASSSGTSGRANEQFF	TGCGCCAGCAGCTCCGGGACTAGCGGGAGAGCCAATGAGCAGTTCTTC
-	-	TRBV7-9	TRBJ1-3	CASSARGSSGNTIYF	TGTGCCAGCAGCGCCCGCGGTAGCTCTGGAAACACCATATATTTT
few	TRBD1	TRBV5-6	TRBJ2-7	CASTEQGAAVEQYF	TGTGCCAGCACCGAACAGGGGGCAGCCGTCGAGCAGTACTTC
-	-	TRBV7-9	TRBJ1-6	CASSPDTNNSPLHF	TGTGCCAGCAGCCCGGACACAAATAATTCACCCCTCCACTTT
-	-	TRBV18	TRBJ1-3	CASSRQDLGNTIYF	TGTGCCAGCTCCCGACAGGACCTTGGAAACACCATATATTTT
-	-	TRBV5-4	TRBJ2-7	CASSFGTTGEQYF	TGTGCCAGCAGCTTTGGCACGACTGGAGAGCAGTACTTC
-	TRBD1	TRBV5-4	TRBJ1-2	CASSLPGTDYGYTF	TGTGCCAGCAGCTTACCCGGGACAGACTATGGCTACACCTTC
once	-	TRBV18	TRBJ1-4	CASSLGAGEKLFF	TGTGCCAGCTCACTGGGGGCGGGTGAAAAACTGTTTTTT
-	TRBD1	TRBV20-1	TRBJ1-2	CSASGDRAIGYGYTF	TGCAGTGCTAGTGGGGACAGGGCCATTGGCTATGGCTACACCTTC
-	-	TRBV7-8	TRBJ2-7	CASRRGTTDYEQYF	TGTGCCAGCAGGCGAGGGACAACGGACTACGAGCAGTACTTC
-	-	TRBV7-9	TRBJ1-3	CASSVQGSGNTIYF	TGTGCCAGCAGCGTACAGGGCTCTGGAAACACCATATATTTT
-	-	TRBV19	TRBJ1-2	CASSPGHANYGYTF	TGTGCCAGTAGTCCGGGACACGCTAACTATGGCTACACCTTC